The 13 T cell receptor beta chains below were found in one sample sequenced in a study of T cell repertoires in cytomegalovirus infection. TCRdb reprocessed the reads via MiXCR and lists one record per CDR3 protein. This sample has around 570,000 distinct CDR3 sequences, with 40% found just once. These receptors have no known antigen. The sequencing here drew on cultured PBMCs, taken from culture after CMV antigen stimulation. Receptors were obtained from a human donor in good health (CMV status not recorded). Some clones in this sample may be carry-over from other donors' samples.

The chain employs TRBV27 and TRBJ2-1; possibly TRBD1 or TRBD2 for D (7 bases each). Per germline, CDR1 MNHEY and CDR2 SMNVEV (reference sequence). The germline V and J ends were trimmed by 10 bases and 4 bases, with 17 bases remaining between them. The CDR3 totals 14 residues. CDR3 sequence: CATRRQGGYNEQFF. DNA of the CDR3: TGTGCCACCCGGCGACAGGGAGGGTACAATGAGCAGTTCTTC.

This clonotype was counted once. The CDR3 DNA is TGTGCCAGCAGCGTAGGCGGGACCCTAGCGGGGGATGGCTACACCTTC. Its protein is CASSVGGTLAGDGYTF. This chain uses TRBV9 with TRBJ1-2; possible D gene TRBD1, 5 bases. This CDR3 spans 16 amino acids. Per germline, CDR1 SGDLS and CDR2 YYNGEE. V lost 0 bases and J lost 6, with 18 bases in between.

The rearrangement uses TRBV7-2 and TRBJ1-1, with a weak D call TRBD1 (6 bases). Germline CDR1 is SGHTA and CDR2 is FQGNSA. V was cut by 5 bases and J by 1 base, with 14 bases left in between. The CDR3 has 15 amino acids. CDR3 protein: CASSRQVGGNTEAFF. The DNA for the CDR3 is TGTGCCAGCAGCCGACAGGTGGGAGGGAACACTGAAGCTTTCTTT. The variable domain in full, with the rest retrieved from reference TRBV7-2 and TRBJ1-1, is GAGVSQSPSNKVTEKGKDVELRCDPISGHTALYWYRQSLGQGLEFLIYFQGNSAPDKSGLPSDRFSAERTGGSVSTLTIQRTQQEDSAVYLCASSRQVGGNTEAFFGQGTRLTVV.

This clonotype has a single count. This chain links TRBV20-1 with TRBJ2-3, with TRBD2 matching 9 bases. The germline V gene encodes CDR1 DFQATT and CDR2 SNEGSKA (reference sequence). With 3 bases clipped from V and 4 bases from J, the junction kept 2 bases outside the gene matches. The CDR3 runs 13 residues. The CDR3 loop is CSASAGGSDTQYF. The CDR3 coding sequence is TGCAGTGCTAGCGCGGGAGGGTCAGATACGCAGTATTTT.

The chain employs TRBV12-3 or TRBV12-4 and TRBJ1-4, with unresolved D. The CDR3 is made up of 13 amino acids. Deletions cut 5 bases from V and 8 bases from J, with 12 bases between. CDR3 sequence: CASSAPGEEKLFF. The CDR3 nucleotides are TGTGCCAGCAGTGCTCCGGGTGAGGAAAAACTGTTTTTT.

The chain carries TRBV6-6 and TRBJ2-7; 15 bases line up with TRBD2. The J segment lost 6 bases and the V segment lost 5 bases, leaving 8 bases of the junction unmatched. Germline lookup yields CDR1 MNHNY and CDR2 SVGAGI (reference sequence). The CDR3 sequence is 16 residues long. The CDR3 spells CASSPGLAGGSSEQYF. The CDR3 nucleotides are TGTGCCAGCAGTCCTGGACTAGCGGGGGGGTCATCCGAGCAGTACTTC.

The J gene is TRBJ2-1, the V gene TRBV18; D not resolved. There are 14 residues in the CDR3. CDR1 is KGHSH, CDR2 LQKENI, per germline. The V end was cut by 2 bases, the J end by 6 bases, with 11 bases between. The DNA of the CDR3 is TGTGCCAGCTCACCAGGGGTCAGGTCCAATGAGCAGTTCTTC. It is translated as CASSPGVRSNEQFF.

The chain recombines TRBV6-4 with TRBJ2-3; 8 nucleotides line up with TRBD2. Germline CDR1 is MRHNA and CDR2 is SNTAGT. V shed 5 bases and J 5 bases; nucleotides not matched to a gene: 9. The CDR3 is made up of 15 amino acids. The DNA for the CDR3 is TGTGCCAGCAGTCTCGGGGGGGGCGACGGAGATACGCAGTATTTT. Its translation: CASSLGGGDGDTQYF.

The chain joins TRBV7-9 to TRBJ1-2, with TRBD1 identical over 7 bases. The CDR3 totals 23 residues. Unmatched junction bases numbered 27, after V lost 0 bases and J lost 2 bases. Per the germline V gene, CDR1 is SEHNR and CDR2 is FQNEAQ (reference sequence). The CDR3 reads CASSLAVQGERDVGRGLNYGYTF. CDR3 coding DNA: TGTGCCAGCAGCTTAGCTGTTCAGGGGGAACGGGATGTGGGAAGAGGACTCAACTATGGCTACACCTTC. The whole variable domain, remainder taken from reference TRBV7-9 and TRBJ1-2, is DTGVSQNPRHKITKRGQNVTFRCDPISEHNRLYWYRQTLGQGPEFLTYFQNEAQLEKSRLLSDRFSAERPKGSFSTLEIQRTEQGDSAMYLCASSLAVQGERDVGRGLNYGYTFGSGTRLTVV.

The J gene is TRBJ2-1, the V gene TRBV7-2; D gene uncertain. Germline V gene data show CDR1 as SGHTA and CDR2 as FQGNSA. V was shortened by 1 base and J by 7 bases, with 8 bases between the two germline ends. This CDR3 is built from 13 residues. The CDR3 DNA reads as TGTGCCAGCAGCTTAGGTATTGGGAATGAGCAGTTCTTC. This sequence encodes CASSLGIGNEQFF.

V is TRBV6-2 or TRBV6-3 and J is TRBJ1-2; TRBD1 aligns across 10 bases. Trimming took 5 bases from V and 6 from J; bases not matched to a gene: 9. Germline values: CDR1 MNHEY, CDR2 SVGEGT. The CDR3 runs 15 residues. CDR3 loop: CASSNWDRGWNGYTF. The CDR3 bases are TGTGCCAGCAGTAACTGGGACAGGGGCTGGAATGGCTACACCTTC.

This chain links TRBV15 with TRBJ2-7; tentatively, D is TRBD1 or TRBD2 (5 bases each). The V gene lost 0 bases and the J gene lost 1 base, with 7 bases spanning the gap. CDR1 and CDR2 (germline): LNHNV, YYDKDF (reference sequence). CDR3 size: 14 residues. CDR3 protein: CATSREGVSYEQYF. As DNA, the CDR3 is TGTGCCACCAGCAGAGAGGGGGTTTCCTACGAGCAGTACTTC. The full variable domain, completed using reference TRBV15 and TRBJ2-7, is DAMVIQNPRYQVTQFGKPVTLSCSQTLNHNVMYWYQQKSSQAPKLLFHYYDKDFNNEADTPDNFQSRRPNTSFCFLDIRSPGLGDTAMYLCATSREGVSYEQYFGPGTRLTVT.

This clonotype was counted ten times or more. The chain uses TRBV7-8 and TRBJ1-3; the match to TRBD1 covers 7 bases. CDR1 is SGHVS, CDR2 FQNEAQ, per germline. The CDR3 is made up of 15 amino acids. Unmatched junction bases numbered 5, after V lost 2 bases and J lost 4 bases. In DNA form, the CDR3 reads TGTGCCAGCAGCTTATCAGGGGGAGCGGGAAACACCATATATTTT. It codes for CASSLSGGAGNTIYF.